These 17 T cell receptor beta chains were sequenced from one sample in a study of B cell selection in AIRE deficiency. Repertoires were generated with immunoSEQ multiplex PCR, while TCRdb's copy carries only in-frame clones and drops some. The repertoire includes over 20,000 clones, around 92% of them detected once, and about 1.1% sits in the top ten. Regulatory T cells were sorted as CD4+CD25hiCD127low/negative. The specimen was CD4+CD25+ Tregs sorted from PBMCs. The receptors were gathered from a human donor in good health.

This chain connects TRBV6-4 to TRBJ2-3, with D possibly being TRBD2 (5 bases). The V gene lost 4 bases and the J gene lost 2 bases, with 10 bases spanning the gap. Germline loops: CDR1 MRHNA, CDR2 SNTAGT. The CDR3 has 14 amino acids. This CDR3 reads CASSASGNTDTQYF. As DNA, the CDR3 is TGTGCCAGCAGTGCCTCGGGGAACACAGATACGCAGTATTTT.

This chain connects TRBV29-1 to TRBJ2-7; a weak D match, TRBD1 (7 bases). Germline CDR1 SQVTM, CDR2 ANQGSEA. V gave up 5 bases and J gave up 6 bases, with 11 bases separating them. The CDR3 is 11 residues long. CDR3 in DNA: TGCAGCGTTCACAGGGGAGGCGAGCAGTACTTC. Its translation: CSVHRGGEQYF.

V and J are TRBV5-1 and TRBJ1-2; tentatively, D is TRBD1 (5 bases). Germline CDR1 SGHRS, CDR2 YFSETQ. V gave up 4 bases and J gave up 8 bases, with 12 bases separating them. This CDR3 contains 12 residues. As DNA, the CDR3 is TGCGCCAGCAGCCCTCCCCCAGGGGGCTACACCTTC. It is translated as CASSPPPGGYTF.

The chain uses TRBV7-3 and TRBJ2-5; perhaps TRBD2 as D (6 bases). This CDR3 comprises 13 residues. Germline V gene sequence: CDR1 SGHTA, CDR2 FQGTGA. The ends were cut back, 4 bases at V and 1 base at J, with 7 bases in the middle. CDR3 coding DNA: TGTGCCAGCAGCTGGAGGGCCCAAGAGACCCAGTACTTC. Translated: CASSWRAQETQYF.

Comment on this clone: Other DNA sequences in this specimen translate into the identical CDR3. This rearrangement joins TRBV7-9 to TRBJ2-7; D remains ambiguous. Germline V gives CDR1 SEHNR, CDR2 FQNEAQ (reference sequence). Trimming cost V 10 bases and J 2 bases, with 24 bases left between them. The CDR3 has 16 amino acids. The CDR3 here is CAKHPQATRTPYEQYF. In nucleotides, the CDR3 is TGTGCCAAACACCCGCAGGCTACGCGGACCCCCTACGAGCAGTACTTC.

The chain joins TRBV6-5 to TRBJ1-1, with D unresolved. V gave up 4 bases and J gave up 7 bases, with 22 bases separating them. The germline gives CDR1 MNHEY, CDR2 SVGAGI. The CDR3 has 16 amino acids. The CDR3 region is CASSSTRLRDEGEAFF. The CDR3 DNA follows: TGTGCCAGCAGTTCCACGCGCCTTCGGGATGAGGGTGAAGCTTTCTTT.

The count of this clone is one. This chain joins TRBV6-6 and TRBJ1-6; D might be TRBD1 (6 bases). V shed 2 bases and J shed 7 bases, with 12 bases lying between them. The germline V gene has CDR1 MNHNY and CDR2 SVGAGI (reference sequence). The CDR3 loop spans 15 amino acids. The CDR3 reads CASSYLAGANSPLHF. The CDR3 coding sequence is TGTGCCAGCAGTTACCTGGCAGGGGCCAATTCACCCCTCCACTTT.

The chain joins TRBV6-5 to TRBJ2-7, with TRBD2 as a possible D gene (6 bases). The CDR3 covers 13 residues. The ends were cut back, 5 bases at V and 3 bases at J, with 11 bases in the middle. The germline CDR1 and CDR2 sequences are MNHEY and SVGAGI. The DNA of the CDR3 is TGTGCCAGCAGTGCGGGACGGATCTACGAGCAGTACTTC. Its protein is CASSAGRIYEQYF.

The CDR3 region has the DNA TGTGCCAGCAGCTTAAAAATAAGGGGGGTGGAAAACACCATATATTTT. Amino acid sequence: CASSLKIRGVENTIYF. The chain is built from TRBV7-7 and TRBJ1-3, with a tentative D call TRBD1 (6 bases). In germline, CDR1 is SSHAT, CDR2 FNYEAQ (reference sequence). The ends were cut back, 2 bases at V and 6 bases at J, with 17 bases in the middle. The CDR3 covers 16 residues.

The chain combines TRBV12-2 with TRBJ2-5; the table names TRBD2, a call not compared with the DNA. TRBV12-2 is termed a pseudogene. CDR3 length: 13 residues. The DNA for the CDR3 is TGTGCAAGTCGCCTTGGGCGAGGGGAGACCCAGTACTTC. Protein: CASRLGRGETQYF.

The chain links TRBV2 to TRBJ1-2; TRBD1 is a possible D gene (5 bases). Trimming cost V 6 bases and J 4 bases, with 12 bases left between them. Per germline, CDR1 SNHLY and CDR2 FYNNEI. The CDR3 covers 13 residues. This chain's CDR3 is CASRGQLGYGYTF. CDR3 DNA: TGTGCCAGCAGGGGGCAACTAGGCTATGGCTACACCTTC.

V gene TRBV14 combines with J gene TRBJ2-5, with 12 positions matching TRBD1. The J segment lost 5 bases and the V segment lost 0 bases, leaving 4 bases of the junction unmatched. Germline V lookup: CDR1 SGHDN, CDR2 FVKESK. The CDR3 contains 16 residues. The CDR3 reads CASSQEGQGAWETQYF. Written as DNA, the CDR3 is TGTGCCAGCAGCCAAGAGGGACAGGGGGCTTGGGAGACCCAGTACTTC.

The chain carries TRBV10-1 and TRBJ2-3; no firm D call. V lost 8 bases to trimming and J lost 2 bases, with 8 bases between them. This CDR3 is built from 12 residues. Germline CDR1 WNHNN, CDR2 SYGVQD (reference sequence). The CDR3 loop reads CASGDFTDTQYF. CDR3 DNA sequence: TGCGCCAGCGGGGATTTCACAGATACGCAGTATTTT.

The rearrangement joins TRBV7-2 to TRBJ2-1; D remains unclear. Trimming removed 5 bases from V and 2 bases from J, with 1 base in between. Germline V gene sequence: CDR1 SGHTA, CDR2 FQGNSA. This CDR3 is 11 amino acids long. CDR3 residues: CASSAYNEQFF. Written as DNA, the CDR3 is TGTGCCAGCAGCGCCTACAATGAGCAGTTCTTC.

This clone has just one count. The chain is built from TRBV5-1 and TRBJ2-7; D is uncertain. Trimming stripped 1 base from V and 3 bases from J, with 5 bases between. From germline, CDR1 is SGHRS and CDR2 YFSETQ. The CDR3 consists of 12 residues. The CDR3 bases are TGCGCCAGCAGCTTGATAGGCTACGAGCAGTACTTC. It encodes CASSLIGYEQYF.

This chain uses TRBV4-1 with TRBJ2-7; D is unclear. The CDR3 spans 15 residues. Germline lookup yields CDR1 MGHRA and CDR2 YSYEKL. Trimming cost V 4 bases and J 0 bases, with 13 bases left between them. The CDR3 sequence is CASSPGVTDSYEQYF. CDR3 bases: TGCGCCAGCAGCCCCGGTGTGACCGACTCCTACGAGCAGTACTTC.

The J gene is TRBJ2-1, the V gene TRBV7-2; 8 bases are shared with TRBD1. Trimming at V came to 2 bases and at J to 7 bases, leaving 1 base not matched to a gene. Germline V lookup: CDR1 SGHTA, CDR2 FQGNSA. The CDR3 runs to 13 residues. DNA of the CDR3: TGTGCCAGCAGCTTAACAGGGGGGAATGAGCAGTTCTTC. It is translated as CASSLTGGNEQFF. The full variable domain, its missing parts supplied by reference TRBV7-2 and TRBJ2-1, is GAGVSQSPSNKVTEKGKDVELRCDPISGHTALYWYRQSLGQGLEFLIYFQGNSAPDKSGLPSDRFSAERTGGSVSTLTIQRTQQEDSAVYLCASSLTGGNEQFFGPGTRLTVL.